These T cell receptor beta chains were read from a single sample in a study of sequential checkpoint blockade in melanoma. Profiling relied on immunoSEQ multiplex PCR, and the TCRdb table lists in-frame clones only, not all of them. The sample contains fewer than 50,000 clones, roughly 84% of which appear only once. Sequenced material: CD8+ T cells sorted from blood (inferred from file names), taken from a patient given nivolumab and ipilimumab in sequence. The source of these receptors is a human donor with melanoma. Each CDR3 is given with its conserved first and last residue. Some rows mark clone size as missing; the rest say once, few, many or name a class of expanded clone.

v_call: TRBV7-9; clone_size: -; cdr3_aa: CASRLKGGDRNTEAFF
v_call: TRBV4-1; clone_size: -; cdr3_aa: CASSDENLAGVEFF
v_call: TRBV28; clone_size: -; cdr3_aa: CASRGQDSNQPQHF
v_call: TRBV10-1; clone_size: -; cdr3_aa: CASRKDRGGYTF
v_call: TRBV7-2; clone_size: -; cdr3_aa: CASSLWAGGVVDTQYF
v_call: TRBV2; clone_size: -; cdr3_aa: CASSEARQGWSEKLFF
v_call: TRBV7-9; clone_size: -; cdr3_aa: CASSRLAGGLGANVLTF
v_call: TRBV19; clone_size: -; cdr3_aa: CASSIGGFYGYTF
v_call: TRBV15; clone_size: few; cdr3_aa: CATSRDQGGSDEQYF
v_call: TRBV19; clone_size: -; cdr3_aa: CASSSLAGESETQYF
v_call: TRBV6-6; clone_size: -; cdr3_aa: CASSYTKNTEAFF
v_call: TRBV19; clone_size: -; cdr3_aa: CASSMEGVRAGGSSTDTQYF
v_call: TRBV21-1; clone_size: -; cdr3_aa: CASSKDQGDYGYTF
v_call: TRBV7-2; clone_size: -; cdr3_aa: CASSLGTGVRAGSYEQYF
v_call: TRBV21-1; clone_size: -; cdr3_aa: CASSKARPGMNQPQHF
v_call: TRBV19; clone_size: few; cdr3_aa: CASSLETSGRVDKNIQYF
v_call: TRBV7-9; clone_size: -; cdr3_aa: CASTREQVVLTQYF
v_call: TRBV6-4; clone_size: few; cdr3_aa: CASSDGGRFQYF
v_call: TRBV5-8; clone_size: once; cdr3_aa: CASSLGPSTDTQYF
v_call: TRBV7-9; clone_size: -; cdr3_aa: CASSFRLSETQYF
v_call: TRBV6-5; clone_size: -; cdr3_aa: CASSYSGGHNEQFF
v_call: TRBV29-1; clone_size: -; cdr3_aa: CSVRTGQINQPQHF
v_call: TRBV7-6; clone_size: -; cdr3_aa: CASSQNSGEPETGERYTIYF
v_call: TRBV5-6; clone_size: -; cdr3_aa: CASSYRGGAIDEQYF
v_call: TRBV7-8; clone_size: -; cdr3_aa: CASSLNGGGQVLYGYTF
v_call: TRBV4-1; clone_size: -; cdr3_aa: CASSQGLEAFF
v_call: TRBV27; clone_size: -; cdr3_aa: CASSLGQGAYEQYF
v_call: TRBV9; clone_size: -; cdr3_aa: CASNPLSGAYNEQFF
v_call: TRBV13; clone_size: -; cdr3_aa: CASSKIAGVKETQYF
v_call: TRBV19; clone_size: -; cdr3_aa: CASSITSRYPEAFF
v_call: TRBV28; clone_size: -; cdr3_aa: CASRMTGSSTGELFF
v_call: TRBV6-4; clone_size: -; cdr3_aa: CASSRAGGTDTQYF
v_call: TRBV6-6; clone_size: -; cdr3_aa: CASSYGTGLADTQYF
v_call: TRBV7-3; clone_size: -; cdr3_aa: CASSLGLAITDTQYF
v_call: TRBV27; clone_size: once; cdr3_aa: CASSYRGTQPQHF
v_call: TRBV9; clone_size: -; cdr3_aa: CASSHTGGNEQFF
v_call: TRBV15; clone_size: -; cdr3_aa: CATSSFHYEQYF
v_call: TRBV19; clone_size: -; cdr3_aa: CASSISGSWNEQFF
v_call: TRBV11-2; clone_size: -; cdr3_aa: CASSPEILSYNEQFF
v_call: TRBV27; clone_size: -; cdr3_aa: CASTSGTVSYEQYF
v_call: TRBV7-9; clone_size: -; cdr3_aa: CASSLAGVSYNEQFF
v_call: TRBV19; clone_size: -; cdr3_aa: CASSIGTIAGVNNEQFF
v_call: TRBV27; clone_size: -; cdr3_aa: CASSPGTGFHEQYF
v_call: TRBV27; clone_size: -; cdr3_aa: CASSLRQGRDTEAFF
v_call: TRBV25-1; clone_size: -; cdr3_aa: CASSEWGTANTGELFF